These 17 T cell receptor beta chains came from one sample sequenced in a study of identical twins (dated by TCRdb to 2015 to 2016). Receptors were amplified or captured by 5' RACE. Sequencing relied on an Illumina HiSeq 2000. The public reads were run again by TCRdb, first through fastp at Q25 and then through MiXCR, and only productive beta chains were kept. Entries that share a CDR3 protein sequence are merged under the most common genes and DNA. This sample comprises a few hundred thousand distinct CDR3 sequences, 15% to 20% of them detected only once. 9.5% to 15% of the sample comes from the top ten. The material sequenced was naive T cells sorted from blood. The cell subset or site label for this specimen denotes: cells isolated with a human naive T-cell isolation kit. Receptors originate from a man between 50 and 59 years old in good health.

This clonotype has a handful of counts. The junction departs from germline at one end; a sequencing error may be responsible. This chain uses TRBV20-1 with TRBJ2-1, with 14 bases lining up with TRBD2. CDR3 length equals 15 residues. The germline V gene encodes CDR1 DFQATT and CDR2 SNEGSKA (reference sequence). The CDR3 sequence is CSARLTGLAGDPPGF. The CDR3 coding sequence is TGCAGTGCTAGACTCACGGGACTAGCGGGGGACCCCCCTGGTTTC.

To note about this clonotype: The junction and the germline gene differ at one end; a read error may be behind it. The V call is TRBV7-2, the J call TRBJ2-4; 9 nucleotides match TRBD2. The length of the CDR3 is 14 residues. Germline values: CDR1 SGHTA, CDR2 FQGNSA. CDR3 in DNA: TGTGCCAGCAGCTTAGGCCTAGCGGGAAACAATCAGTACTTC. This encodes CASSLGLAGNNQYF.

The chain carries TRBV12-3 or TRBV12-4 and TRBJ1-2; 9 bases agree with TRBD1. Trimming at V came to 2 bases and at J to 8 bases, leaving 9 bases not matched to a gene. CDR3 length: 15 residues. Here the CDR3 DNA reads TGTGCCAGCAGTTTAAGGGACAGGGTTATGCGGGGCTACACCTTC. It yields the protein CASSLRDRVMRGYTF.

Note on this clonotype: This clone may be a read error of a much larger clone one base away. The V call is TRBV13, the J call TRBJ2-5, with 8 bases that match TRBD1. The CDR3 covers 15 residues. Germline V gene sequence: CDR1 PRHDT, CDR2 FYEKMQ (reference sequence). V shed 1 base, J shed 5 bases, and the junction held 6 bases outside the gene matches. Written as DNA, the CDR3 is TGTGCCAGCAGCTTAGAGGGACAGGCGTTCGAGACCCAGTACTTC. This encodes CASSLEGQAFETQYF.

The genes are TRBV12-3 or TRBV12-4 and TRBJ1-1; unclear D gene. The CDR3 totals 13 residues. Trimming pared 4 bases from V and 1 base from J, leaving 7 bases between. The CDR3 DNA reads TGTGCCAGCAGTTCAGACACGAACACTGAAGCTTTCTTT. Amino acids: CASSSDTNTEAFF.

The CDR3 is CARSPYSSKSYNEQFF. Here the CDR3 DNA reads TGTGCCAGGTCCCCTTACTCGTCCAAAAGTTACAATGAGCAGTTCTTC. V is TRBV2 and J is TRBJ2-1; D is ambiguous. The CDR3 is 16 residues long. Germline loops: CDR1 SNHLY, CDR2 FYNNEI. Deletions cut 9 bases from V and 4 bases from J, with 22 bases between. Full variable domain (rest looked up from reference TRBV2 and TRBJ2-1): EPEVTQTPSHQVTQMGQEVILRCVPISNHLYFYWYRQILGQKVEFLVSFYNNEISEKSEIFDDQFSVERPDGSNFTLKIRSTKLEDSAMYFCARSPYSSKSYNEQFFGPGTRLTVL.

The V and J genes are TRBV5-5 and TRBJ2-2; 8 bases map to TRBD2. From germline, CDR1 is SGHKS and CDR2 YYEKEE (reference sequence). This CDR3 comprises 16 residues. The V segment lost 3 bases and the J segment 1 base; nucleotides outside the gene matches: 5. The CDR3 sequence: CASSSLAGRNTGELFF. For the CDR3, the DNA is TGTGCCAGCAGCTCCTTAGCGGGAAGGAACACCGGGGAGCTGTTTTTT.

The CDR3 loop reads CASSNGPVNEQFF. Written as DNA, the CDR3 is TGTGCCAGTAGTAACGGGCCCGTCAATGAGCAGTTCTTC. The V gene is TRBV19, the J gene TRBJ2-1; D uncertain. The V and J ends lost 4 bases and 6 bases respectively, with 10 bases between them. Per the germline V gene, CDR1 is LNHDA and CDR2 is SQIVND (reference sequence). The CDR3 spans 13 residues.

This chain connects TRBV6-5 to TRBJ1-4; D gene ambiguous. The CDR3 length is 16 residues. Germline values: CDR1 MNHEY, CDR2 SVGAGI. V was clipped by 0 bases and J by 0 bases, with 8 bases between them. Here the CDR3 reads CASSYSTVPTNEKLFF. DNA of the CDR3: TGTGCCAGCAGTTACTCGACGGTTCCAACTAATGAAAAACTGTTTTTT.

This clonotype was counted ten times or more. The genes are TRBV7-2 and TRBJ1-1; 7 bases line up with TRBD1. Trimming at V came to 1 base and at J to 4 bases, leaving 6 bases not matched to a gene. This CDR3 has 15 residues. The germline CDR1 and CDR2 sequences are SGHTA and FQGNSA. CDR3 sequence (DNA): TGTGCCAGCAGCTTAGTACAGGGGTTCGGCACTGAAGCTTTCTTT. This encodes CASSLVQGFGTEAFF.

This clonotype was seen at least ten times. The genes are TRBV24-1 and TRBJ2-1, with D hard to call. V was cut by 9 bases and J by 6 bases, with 17 bases left in between. CDR3 length: 14 residues. Germline V lookup: CDR1 KGHDR, CDR2 SFDVKD. The CDR3 loop is CATQKGELSNEQFF. The CDR3 DNA is TGTGCCACCCAGAAAGGTGAGCTGAGCAATGAGCAGTTCTTC.

Comment on this clonotype: A much larger clone lies a single base off, so this may be a read error. The genes are TRBV19 and TRBJ2-1; 7 bases map to TRBD2. CDR1 and CDR2 from the germline V gene are LNHDA and SQIVND (reference sequence). The CDR3 covers 14 residues. The CDR3 DNA reads TGTGCCAGTGGTATAGTGGCGGGAGTTGGTGAGCAGTTCTTC. Translation gives CASGIVAGVGEQFF.

This clonotype was observed a handful of times. The chain is built from TRBV7-9 and TRBJ2-1; D unresolved. The V and J ends lost 1 base and 2 bases respectively, with 6 bases between them. This CDR3 comprises 14 residues. CDR1 is SEHNR, CDR2 FQNEAQ, per germline (reference sequence). The CDR3 loop reads CASSLDQTYNEQFF. For the CDR3, the DNA is TGTGCCAGCAGCTTAGACCAGACCTACAATGAGCAGTTCTTC.

This clonotype was counted between two and nine times. V gene TRBV20-1 combines with J gene TRBJ2-5; TRBD1 is a possible D gene (6 bases). CDR3 length: 13 amino acids. The germline V gene has CDR1 DFQATT and CDR2 SNEGSKA (reference sequence). The V end was cut by 7 bases, the J end by 5 bases, with 17 bases between. The CDR3 coding sequence is TGCAGTGTGCCAGGGGTGGATCGGGAGACCCAGTACTTC. Translated, it gives CSVPGVDRETQYF.

The chain employs TRBV4-1 and TRBJ2-1; tentatively, D is TRBD2 (5 bases). CDR3 size: 22 residues. V dropped 0 bases and J dropped 6 bases, with 33 bases sitting between them. CDR1 and CDR2 from the germline V gene are MGHRA and YSYEKL. CDR3 sequence reads: CASSQDVRAPPRSRTSVNEQFF. The DNA of the CDR3 is TGCGCCAGCAGCCAAGACGTGCGGGCTCCTCCTCGGTCACGGACCTCCGTCAATGAGCAGTTCTTC.

The V gene is TRBV28, the J gene TRBJ2-7; TRBD1 matches 7 bases. Germline CDR1 and CDR2: MDHEN and SYDVKM. After removal of 5 bases from V and 5 bases from J, the junction contained 6 bases not matched to a gene. The CDR3 is 13 residues long. CDR3 protein: CASSQTGFNEQYF. CDR3 bases: TGTGCCAGCAGTCAGACAGGGTTCAACGAGCAGTACTTC. Full variable domain (remainder filled in from reference TRBV28 and TRBJ2-7): DVKVTQSSRYLVKRTGEKVFLECVQDMDHENMFWYRQDPGLGLRLIYFSYDVKMKEKGDIPEGYSVSREKKERFSLILESASTNQTSMYLCASSQTGFNEQYFGPGTRLTVT.

The chain joins TRBV7-9 to TRBJ1-4; weak D call: TRBD1 (5 bases). Germline values: CDR1 SEHNR, CDR2 FQNEAQ (reference sequence). The CDR3 has 14 residues. V lost 4 bases and J 8 bases, leaving 14 bases between the germline ends. The CDR3 DNA sequence: TGTGCCAGCAGCTCAAACAGGTTTCGGGAAAAACTGTTTTTT. This sequence encodes CASSSNRFREKLFF.